This is a list of T cell receptor beta chains from one sample in a study of blood T cell repertoires in COVID-19. Generated by immunoSEQ multiplex PCR, the TCRdb table keeps only in-frame clones and is missing some. This table has about 110,000 clones, 89% appearing once. The specimen was peripheral blood. The receptor source for this set is a middle-aged man with active or convalescent COVID-19. Each CDR3 is given with its conserved first and last residue.

v_call: TRBV6-5; j_call: TRBJ1-5; cdr3_aa: CASRASNQPQHF
v_call: TRBV6-2/TRBV6-3; j_call: TRBJ2-1; cdr3_aa: CASSWGLAGSGEQFF
v_call: TRBV18; j_call: TRBJ1-6; cdr3_aa: CASSPLKGAPLHF
v_call: TRBV5-1; j_call: TRBJ1-6; cdr3_aa: CASSPQGDSPLHF
v_call: TRBV10-1; j_call: TRBJ2-1; cdr3_aa: CASSESSGLFNEQFF
v_call: TRBV15; j_call: TRBJ1-5; cdr3_aa: CATGRRDSNQPQHF
v_call: TRBV13; j_call: TRBJ1-4; cdr3_aa: CASSLGTADEKLFF
v_call: TRBV30; j_call: TRBJ2-4; cdr3_aa: CAWRIVAKNIQYF
v_call: TRBV28; j_call: TRBJ1-5; cdr3_aa: CASRAGGPVEPQHF
v_call: TRBV7-2; j_call: TRBJ1-1; cdr3_aa: CASSLSRQGKGNTEAFF
v_call: TRBV27; j_call: TRBJ1-2; cdr3_aa: CASSLVRGINYGYTF
v_call: TRBV28; j_call: TRBJ1-6; cdr3_aa: CASSLSGQNNSPLHF
v_call: TRBV4-3; j_call: TRBJ2-1; cdr3_aa: CASRFGLQSEQFF
v_call: TRBV10-3; j_call: TRBJ1-1; cdr3_aa: CAISRSLNTEAFF
v_call: TRBV19; j_call: TRBJ1-2; cdr3_aa: CASSTSGSYYGYTF
v_call: TRBV28; j_call: TRBJ2-7; cdr3_aa: CASSFTGGYEQYF
v_call: TRBV19; j_call: TRBJ1-5; cdr3_aa: CASSLSGTDHFYSNQPQHF
v_call: TRBV2; j_call: TRBJ2-1; cdr3_aa: CACTRGTSSYNEQFF
v_call: TRBV2; j_call: TRBJ1-2; cdr3_aa: CASGTGVRRDGYTF
v_call: TRBV27; j_call: TRBJ2-7; cdr3_aa: CASSLTPYYEQYF
v_call: TRBV6-6; j_call: TRBJ1-6; cdr3_aa: CASSYDSPGNSPLHF
v_call: TRBV10-3; j_call: TRBJ1-2; cdr3_aa: CAIRGYGYTF
v_call: TRBV24-1; j_call: TRBJ2-5; cdr3_aa: CATSDPGGKSETQYF
v_call: TRBV5-4; j_call: TRBJ1-6; cdr3_aa: CASSLDSNNSPLHF
v_call: TRBV28; j_call: TRBJ2-5; cdr3_aa: CASSPGTGMGETQYF
v_call: TRBV7-9; j_call: TRBJ1-2; cdr3_aa: CASTIRTGLYGYTF
v_call: TRBV5-4; j_call: TRBJ1-6; cdr3_aa: CASSRGLTQGSPLHF
v_call: TRBV7-2; j_call: TRBJ1-4; cdr3_aa: CASTPVGGQGSYEKLFF
v_call: TRBV6-6; j_call: TRBJ2-7; cdr3_aa: CASSPKRGEQYF
v_call: TRBV18; j_call: TRBJ1-5; cdr3_aa: CASSPPGGRLLSQPQHF
v_call: TRBV7-9; j_call: TRBJ2-7; cdr3_aa: CASSSDSSYEQYF
v_call: TRBV19; j_call: TRBJ1-5; cdr3_aa: CASSDRGSNHQPQHF
v_call: TRBV19; j_call: TRBJ2-5; cdr3_aa: CASSVQGAGETQYF
v_call: TRBV28; j_call: TRBJ2-2; cdr3_aa: CASSFTTGTSGYTGELFF
v_call: TRBV5-4; j_call: TRBJ1-2; cdr3_aa: CASSLGVPGQGYGYTF
v_call: TRBV7-8; j_call: TRBJ2-7; cdr3_aa: CASSAPGTGTYEQYF
v_call: TRBV28; j_call: TRBJ2-7; cdr3_aa: CASIAGTYEQYF
v_call: TRBV5-1; j_call: TRBJ2-7; cdr3_aa: CASSLGPVATLHEQYF
v_call: TRBV9; j_call: TRBJ1-3; cdr3_aa: CASSVASGNSGNTIYF
v_call: TRBV9; j_call: TRBJ2-7; cdr3_aa: CASSPGGGEQYF
v_call: TRBV27; j_call: TRBJ2-3; cdr3_aa: CASSSYTDTQYF
v_call: TRBV5-4; j_call: TRBJ1-3; cdr3_aa: CASSFGTGGLSGNTIYF
v_call: TRBV7-9; j_call: TRBJ2-2; cdr3_aa: CASSSDRGDTGELFF
v_call: TRBV14; j_call: TRBJ1-2; cdr3_aa: CASSQDLRVLRGYTF
v_call: TRBV7-3; j_call: TRBJ1-1; cdr3_aa: CASSFKGGTEAFF
v_call: TRBV7-3; j_call: TRBJ2-2; cdr3_aa: CASSIDGPSSGELFF
v_call: TRBV5-1; j_call: TRBJ2-3; cdr3_aa: CASASGNTQYF
v_call: TRBV7-9; j_call: TRBJ1-3; cdr3_aa: CASSLSLNTIYF
v_call: TRBV5-1; j_call: TRBJ1-1; cdr3_aa: CASSLDGVMNTEAFF